A single sample gave rise to the 9 T cell receptor beta chains below, sequenced in a study of response to subunit inactivated influenza vaccine. From the RT-PCR reads, TCRdb called clonotypes with MiXCR, one entry per CDR3 protein. The sample holds fewer than 250,000 distinct CDR3 sequences, around 14% seen once. Material: CD8+ T cells sorted from PBMCs, obtained around 5 days after vaccination. The receptors were gathered from a man aged 50-60 years who received an inactivated influenza vaccine.

The chain has TRBV6-5 and TRBJ2-7; 8 bases map to TRBD1. The CDR3 sequence is 15 residues long. Looked up from germline, CDR1 is MNHEY and CDR2 is SVGAGI. Trimming cost V 2 bases and J 2 bases; bases outside gene matches: 5. CDR3 bases: TGTGCCAGCAGTTACGGGACAGGTCCAGCCTACGAGCAGTACTTC. Translation: CASSYGTGPAYEQYF.

This chain joins TRBV12-3 or TRBV12-4 and TRBJ1-2; TRBD1 might be the D (6 bases). This CDR3 is built from 15 residues. V lost 8 bases and J lost 2, with 18 bases in between. CDR3 DNA: TGTGCCAGCGGCCTGGCGGGGGCGAAGAACTATGGCTACACCTTC. Amino acids: CASGLAGAKNYGYTF.

This clonotype was observed a handful of times. The chain is built from TRBV27 and TRBJ2-7; D is uncertain. V was pared by 8 bases and J by 7 bases, with 18 bases between. The germline gives CDR1 MNHEY, CDR2 SMNVEV (reference sequence). This CDR3 contains 13 residues. The CDR3 loop is CASGPLARMEQYF. DNA of the CDR3: TGTGCCAGCGGCCCACTGGCCCGTATGGAGCAGTACTTC.

This clonotype was counted at least ten times. The rearrangement links TRBV27 to TRBJ2-5; TRBD2 matches at 7 bases. CDR3 length: 14 residues. The germline CDR1 and CDR2 sequences are MNHEY and SMNVEV (reference sequence). The J segment lost 4 bases and the V segment lost 2 bases, leaving 4 bases of the junction unmatched. The chain's CDR3 is CASSLNGGTETQYF. The CDR3 DNA follows: TGTGCCAGCAGTTTAAACGGGGGGACAGAGACCCAGTACTTC.

This clonotype turned up a few times. J is TRBJ1-2 and V is TRBV27; D perhaps matches TRBD1 (6 bases). The germline V and J ends were trimmed by 2 bases and 7 bases, with 20 bases remaining between them. This CDR3 comprises 16 residues. The germline V gene encodes CDR1 MNHEY and CDR2 SMNVEV (reference sequence). The chain's CDR3 is CASSLVQGMSWSGYTF. In nucleotides, the CDR3 is TGTGCCAGCAGTTTAGTCCAGGGGATGAGCTGGTCTGGCTACACCTTC.

Only a few counts were recorded for this clonotype. J is TRBJ2-7 and V is TRBV7-9; D might be TRBD1 (5 bases). The CDR3 has 13 amino acids. V gave up 5 bases and J gave up 2 bases, with 10 bases separating them. CDR1 is SEHNR, CDR2 FQNEAQ, per germline (reference sequence). The CDR3 spells CASSQDTAYEQYF. The CDR3 DNA is TGTGCCAGCAGCCAGGACACCGCCTACGAGCAGTACTTC.

V gene TRBV10-3 combines with J gene TRBJ1-3; 10 bases align to TRBD1. Germline lookup yields CDR1 ENHRY and CDR2 SYGVKD. Trimming at V came to 7 bases and at J to 0 bases, leaving 3 bases not matched to a gene. The CDR3 covers 15 residues. Here the CDR3 DNA reads TGTGCCATCACCGGGACAGGGGACTCTGGAAACACCATATATTTT. Amino acid sequence: CAITGTGDSGNTIYF.

This clonotype was seen a few times. The chain is built from TRBV6-1 and TRBJ2-7; D gene uncertain. The germline V and J ends were trimmed by 5 bases and 3 bases, with 17 bases remaining between them. The CDR3 sequence is 15 residues long. Germline V gives CDR1 MNHNS, CDR2 SASEGT. The CDR3 coding sequence is TGTGCCAGCAGTCCCCAGGTTCCCATTAGCTACGAGCAGTACTTC. Translating it yields CASSPQVPISYEQYF.

The V and J genes are TRBV7-8 and TRBJ2-5, with D possibly being TRBD1 (5 bases). Between the trimmed V and J ends, which lost 5 bases and 2 bases, there was a span of 15 bases. The CDR3 contains 15 residues. From germline, CDR1 is SGHVS and CDR2 FQNEAQ. The CDR3 is CASSQSAGWQETQYF. The CDR3 DNA is TGTGCCAGCAGCCAGTCAGCAGGGTGGCAAGAGACCCAGTACTTC.